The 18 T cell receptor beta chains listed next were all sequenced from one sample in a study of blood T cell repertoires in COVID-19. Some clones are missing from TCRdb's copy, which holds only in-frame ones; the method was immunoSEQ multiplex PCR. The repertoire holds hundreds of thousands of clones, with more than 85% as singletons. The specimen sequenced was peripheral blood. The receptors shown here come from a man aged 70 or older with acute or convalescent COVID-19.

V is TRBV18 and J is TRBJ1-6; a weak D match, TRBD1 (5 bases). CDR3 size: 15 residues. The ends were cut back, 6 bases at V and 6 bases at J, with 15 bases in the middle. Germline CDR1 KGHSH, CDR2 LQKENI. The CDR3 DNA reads TGTGCCAGCTCCCCTACACAGGCGAGTAATTCACCCCTCCACTTT. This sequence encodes CASSPTQASNSPLHF. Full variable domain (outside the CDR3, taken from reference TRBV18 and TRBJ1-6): NAGVMQNPRHLVRRRGQEARLRCSPMKGHSHVYWYRQLPEEGLKFMVYLQKENIIDESGMPKERFSAEFPKEGPSILRIQQVVRGDSAAYFCASSPTQASNSPLHFGNGTRLTVT.

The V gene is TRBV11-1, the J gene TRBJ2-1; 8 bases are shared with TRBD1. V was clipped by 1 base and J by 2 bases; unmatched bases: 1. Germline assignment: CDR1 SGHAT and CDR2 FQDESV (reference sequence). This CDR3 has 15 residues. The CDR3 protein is CASSLVQGAYNEQFF. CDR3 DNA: TGTGCCAGCAGCTTAGTACAGGGGGCCTACAATGAGCAGTTCTTC.

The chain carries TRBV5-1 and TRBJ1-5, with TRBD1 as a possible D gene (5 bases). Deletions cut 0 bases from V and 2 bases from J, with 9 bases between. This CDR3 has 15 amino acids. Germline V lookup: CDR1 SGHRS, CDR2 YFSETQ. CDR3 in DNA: TGCGCCAGCAGCTTGGATGCGGGGGGCAATCAGCCCCAGCATTTT. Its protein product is CASSLDAGGNQPQHF.

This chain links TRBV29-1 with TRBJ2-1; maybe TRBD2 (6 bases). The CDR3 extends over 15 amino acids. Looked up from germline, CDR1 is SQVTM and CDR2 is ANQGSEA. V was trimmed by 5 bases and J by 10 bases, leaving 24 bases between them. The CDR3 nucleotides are TGCAGCGTTACTCGACTAGGACCAACAGTGGGGGAGCAGTTCTTC. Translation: CSVTRLGPTVGEQFF.

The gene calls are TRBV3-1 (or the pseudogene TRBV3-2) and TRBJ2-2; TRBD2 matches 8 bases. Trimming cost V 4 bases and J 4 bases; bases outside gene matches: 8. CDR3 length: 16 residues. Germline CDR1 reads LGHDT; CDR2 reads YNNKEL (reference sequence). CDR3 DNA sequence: TGTGCCAGCAGCCTCCGGGGGGGCCTCGGCACCGGGGAGCTGTTTTTT. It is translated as CASSLRGGLGTGELFF.

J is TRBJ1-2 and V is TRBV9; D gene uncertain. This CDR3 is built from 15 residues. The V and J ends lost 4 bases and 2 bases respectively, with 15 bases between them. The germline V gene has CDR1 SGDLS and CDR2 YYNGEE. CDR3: CASSPVLSGNYGYTF. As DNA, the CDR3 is TGTGCCAGCAGCCCCGTCTTATCAGGCAACTATGGCTACACCTTC.

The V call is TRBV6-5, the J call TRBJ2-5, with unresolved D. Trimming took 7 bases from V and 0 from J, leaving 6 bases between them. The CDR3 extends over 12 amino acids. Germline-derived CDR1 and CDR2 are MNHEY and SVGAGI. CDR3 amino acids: CASNPYQETQYF. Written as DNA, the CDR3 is TGTGCCAGCAATCCATACCAAGAGACCCAGTACTTC.

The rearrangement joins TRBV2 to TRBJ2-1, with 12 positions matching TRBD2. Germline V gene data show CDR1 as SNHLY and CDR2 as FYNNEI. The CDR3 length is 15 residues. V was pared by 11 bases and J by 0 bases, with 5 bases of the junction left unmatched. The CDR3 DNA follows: TGTGCCGGATCTAGCGGGAGGGGCTCCTACAATGAGCAGTTCTTC. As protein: CAGSSGRGSYNEQFF.

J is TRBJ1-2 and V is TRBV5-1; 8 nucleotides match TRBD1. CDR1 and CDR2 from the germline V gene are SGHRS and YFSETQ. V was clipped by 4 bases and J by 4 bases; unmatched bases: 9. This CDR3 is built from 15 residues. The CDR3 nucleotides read TGCGCCAGCAGCCTGCAAGGACAGGGTGGCTATGGCTACACCTTC. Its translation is CASSLQGQGGYGYTF.

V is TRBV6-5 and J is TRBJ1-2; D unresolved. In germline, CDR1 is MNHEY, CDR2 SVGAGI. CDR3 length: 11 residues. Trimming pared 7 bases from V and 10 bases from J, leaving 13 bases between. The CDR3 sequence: CASIVGVLYTF. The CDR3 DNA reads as TGTGCCAGCATAGTAGGAGTCCTCTACACCTTC.

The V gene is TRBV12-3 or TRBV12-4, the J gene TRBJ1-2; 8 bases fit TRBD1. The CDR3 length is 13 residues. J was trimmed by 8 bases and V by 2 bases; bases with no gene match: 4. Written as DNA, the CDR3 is TGTGCCAGCAGTTTACAGGGGGCCGAGGGCTACACCTTC. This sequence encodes CASSLQGAEGYTF.

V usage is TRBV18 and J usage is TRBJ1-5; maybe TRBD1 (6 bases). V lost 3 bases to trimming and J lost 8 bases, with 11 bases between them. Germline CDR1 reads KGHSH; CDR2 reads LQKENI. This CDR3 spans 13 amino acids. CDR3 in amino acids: CASSPQGSEPQHF. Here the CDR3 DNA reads TGTGCCAGCTCACCCCAGGGGAGCGAGCCCCAGCATTTT.

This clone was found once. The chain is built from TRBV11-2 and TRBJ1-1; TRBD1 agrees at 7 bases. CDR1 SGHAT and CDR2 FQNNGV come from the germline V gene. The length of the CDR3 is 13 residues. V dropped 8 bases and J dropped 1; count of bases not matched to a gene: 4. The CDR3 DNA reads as TGTGCCAGCCGGGGACAGACGAACACTGAAGCTTTCTTT. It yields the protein CASRGQTNTEAFF.

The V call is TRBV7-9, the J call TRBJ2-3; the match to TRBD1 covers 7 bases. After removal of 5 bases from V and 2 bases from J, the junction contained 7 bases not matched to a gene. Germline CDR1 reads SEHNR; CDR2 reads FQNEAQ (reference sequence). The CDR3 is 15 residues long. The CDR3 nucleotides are TGTGCCAGCAGCCATTTGACAGGGTCCACAGATACGCAGTATTTT. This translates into CASSHLTGSTDTQYF.

The DNA of the CDR3 is TGCGCCCCAATGACAGTTGGGCATGAAAAACTGTTTTTT. Translating gives CAPMTVGHEKLFF. This chain links TRBV4-1 with TRBJ1-4, with D perhaps matching TRBD1 (5 bases). Germline CDR1 MGHRA, CDR2 YSYEKL. The CDR3 is 13 residues long. V dropped 11 bases and J dropped 6 bases, with 16 bases sitting between them.

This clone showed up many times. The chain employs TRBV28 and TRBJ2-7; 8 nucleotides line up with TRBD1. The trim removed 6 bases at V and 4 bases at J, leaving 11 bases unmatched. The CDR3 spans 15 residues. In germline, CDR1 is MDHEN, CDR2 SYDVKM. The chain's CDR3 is CASRPWTGRKYEQYF. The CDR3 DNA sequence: TGTGCCAGCAGACCCTGGACAGGGCGGAAATACGAGCAGTACTTC.

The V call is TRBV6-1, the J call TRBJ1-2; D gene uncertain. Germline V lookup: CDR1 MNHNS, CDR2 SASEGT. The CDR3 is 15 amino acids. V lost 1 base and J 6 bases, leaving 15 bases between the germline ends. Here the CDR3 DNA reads TGTGCCAGCAGTGAAGTATGGTACAGAAGGCATGGCTACACCTTC. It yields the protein CASSEVWYRRHGYTF.

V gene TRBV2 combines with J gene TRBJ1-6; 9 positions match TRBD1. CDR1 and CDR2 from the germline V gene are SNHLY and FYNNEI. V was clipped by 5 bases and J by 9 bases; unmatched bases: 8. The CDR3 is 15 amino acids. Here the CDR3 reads CASSRPGQGTSPLHF. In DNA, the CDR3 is TGTGCCAGCAGTCGCCCGGGACAGGGAACTTCACCCCTCCACTTT.